This T cell receptor beta chain was sequenced during a study of shared clonotypes between healthy human individuals. Study-wide findings and caveats: Limited genetic and exposure-history diversity came from having few donors.

Per the original methods: Filtering differed since immunoSEQ provided only junctions, with no quality scores. Profiling relied on immunoSEQ multiplex PCR, and the TCRdb table lists in-frame clones only, not all of them. That table is the source of V, J and clone size, and D and trimming were worked out from the DNA. The sample has 2 million to 2.5 million clones, around 95% seen once. Unmatched junction bases numbered 8, after V lost 5 bases and J lost 4 bases. This CDR3 spans 15 amino acids. The V gene's germline CDR1 is LGHNT and CDR2 FRNRAP. Of note for this clone: The antigen remains unidentified.

The sample comprised naive CD4+ T cells sorted from blood. This sample's subset: CD45RA+ positively selected. This receptor was identified in a young man in good health. The V call is TRBV12-5, the J call TRBJ1-1; 9 bases line up with TRBD1. DNA of the CDR3: TGTGCTAGTGGTCGGGACAGGGCGGCGGGCACTGAAGCTTTCTTT. Translating gives CASGRDRAAGTEAFF.